This record concerns one T cell receptor (beta chain) sequence. Its antigen target is currently unknown. No much larger clone is present one base from it, and per-base qualities are unavailable. Library prep was done by 5' RACE. TCRdb names Illumina HiSeq 2500 as the instrument used. A second PCR of about 6 to 12 cycles was run with a J-beta primer mix and a sample-barcoded 5' primer. A unique molecular identifier was introduced onto each TCR beta cDNA molecule by a template-switch 5' adaptor carrying 12 random nucleotides. At least 2.5 million CDR3-containing paired-end reads were obtained from each sample. First-strand cDNA synthesis was performed from all RNA using the Mint cDNA synthesis kit, with priming by a TRBC-specific oligonucleotide. Following uracil-DNA glycosylase treatment, a first 18-cycle PCR with universal primers M1SS and BC2_uni_R was performed on all cDNA. The study's own analysis went as follows. Normalization of each sample was performed by random selection of 1 million high-quality reads, each carrying a distinct molecular identifier. Reads sharing molecular identifiers were discarded rather than binned into consensus sequences. CDR3 identification, clonotype clustering and error correction used MiTCR with a Q25 quality threshold and the strictest error-elimination algorithm. A nonparametric unseen species model with Euler transformation was used to estimate a lower bound on total TCR beta diversity. TCRdb passed the public sequencing reads through fastp at Q25 and MiXCR, retaining productive beta sequences. Rows with one shared CDR3 protein collapse into an entry with the most common genes and DNA. The authors' filters were not applied to this entry. The sample has around 580,000 distinct CDR3 sequences on record, 47% of them singletons. The ten largest clones capture just under 25% of the sample.

The data were taken from a study of blood T cells in healthy people across ages (dated by TCRdb to about 2015). Regarding the research as a whole: In model experiments, roughly one uniquely barcoded TCR beta cDNA molecule per two T cells was captured by template switching. The study measured age-related changes in TCR beta repertoire diversity using deep sequencing normalized with unique cDNA molecular identifiers. Four age groups were formed from the donors: young (average about 17 years), middle-aged (approximately 40), aged (about 62) and long-lived (about 80). To avoid experimental bias, donors of different ages were randomly spread across the sequencing lanes. The study analyzed two additional independent replicas of 1 million unique cDNA reads from the same blood draw for two donors, one aged 18 to 30 and one aged 80 or older. What the study reported, not specific to this receptor: The CMV infection status of donors was not known, potentially confounding age-related changes in expanded clonotypes. Observed TCR beta diversity per million T cells fell roughly linearly with age, and a significant reduction was already apparent by age roughly 40. Estimates of total diversity based on one million sequenced T cells were considered lower bounds and underestimates. The percentage of naive T cells measured by flow cytometry correlated strongly with observed TCR beta diversity. Compared with the aged group, more naive CD4+ T cells, fewer expanded clones and increased TCR diversity were shown by the long-lived group, suggesting age selection. Because profiling used bulk unsorted PBMCs, naive and antigen-experienced compartments could not be compared conclusively.

Trimming removed 0 bases from V and 5 bases from J, leaving 13 bases between the germline ends. From a lookup of the germline V gene, CDR1 and CDR2 are MNHEY and SVGEGT. Taken from cysteine to phenylalanine, the CDR3 has 15 residues. Only CDR3 DNA is held: 45 bases, read in frame from base 1. The donors were under 40 Caucasian individuals from Russia, aged roughly 6 to 90 years, who were systemically healthy. Each donor gave around 9 milliliters of peripheral blood, collected into EDTA-treated Vacutainer tubes. Ficoll-Paque density-gradient centrifugation was used to isolate PBMCs, with at least 6.5 million per sample. Trizol reagent was used to extract total RNA from PBMCs, with at least 6 micrograms per sample. For every donor, an aliquot of PBMCs went through flow cytometry to measure the percentages of naive CD45RAhigh/CD27high T cells.

The sample was blood. This sequence originates from an elderly man in good health. The chain couples TRBV6-2 or TRBV6-3 to TRBJ2-5; perhaps TRBD2 is the D gene, with 5 bases matching. Here the CDR3 is given as CASSYSLAGWETQYF. The nucleotide sequence reads TGTGCCAGCAGTTACTCCCTTGCGGGTTGGGAGACCCAGTACTTC.